This is a list of T cell receptor beta chains from one sample in a study of T cell repertoires in cytomegalovirus infection. Using its own MiXCR run on the reads, TCRdb lists one record per CDR3 protein. The sample includes roughly 500,000 distinct CDR3 sequences, 16% of them seen just once. The sample taken for sequencing was CD8+ T cells from PBMCs. The receptor set was obtained from a human donor in good health (CMV status not recorded). Some clones in this sample may be carry-over from other donors' samples. Each CDR3 is given with its conserved first and last residue. Each record gives: J gene, V gene, D gene, clone size, CDR3 DNA, CDR3 protein. D genes are given only for firm matches. Some rows have no size entry. The others give once, few or many, or a class for an expanded clone.

J gene: TRBJ1-5; V gene: TRBV7-8; D gene: TRBD1; clone size: many; CDR3 DNA: TGTGCCAGCAGCTTAGTTTCGGTTGTGGGGACAGTGGGGCGCAATCAGCCCCAGCATTTT; CDR3 protein: CASSLVSVVGTVGRNQPQHF
J gene: TRBJ1-6; V gene: TRBV27; D gene: .; clone size: few; CDR3 DNA: TGTGCCAGCAGTTTGAACAGTTTTTATAATTCACCCCTCCACTTT; CDR3 protein: CASSLNSFYNSPLHF
J gene: TRBJ2-7; V gene: TRBV12-3/TRBV12-4; D gene: .; clone size: many; CDR3 DNA: TGTGCCAGCAGCAATTCCGGGACCCCCAACCGAGGTGCCTACGAGCAGTACTTC; CDR3 protein: CASSNSGTPNRGAYEQYF
J gene: TRBJ1-1; V gene: TRBV11-2; D gene: .; clone size: .; CDR3 DNA: TGTGCCAGCAGCTTAGGCGGAATACAGGAAAACACTGAAGCTTTCTTT; CDR3 protein: CASSLGGIQENTEAFF
J gene: TRBJ1-2; V gene: TRBV19; D gene: .; clone size: .; CDR3 DNA: TGTGCCAGTACGCCGGGGTTTGGCTACACCTTC; CDR3 protein: CASTPGFGYTF
J gene: TRBJ1-1; V gene: TRBV7-6; D gene: TRBD1; clone size: many; CDR3 DNA: TGTGCCAGCAGCTTAGTCGGGACAGGCCTAGGTATTGGGTTGGCTGAAGCTTTCTTT; CDR3 protein: CASSLVGTGLGIGLAEAFF
J gene: TRBJ1-2; V gene: TRBV9; D gene: .; clone size: .; CDR3 DNA: TGTGCCAGCAGCGTAGCGTCGGCTAACTATGGCTACACCTTC; CDR3 protein: CASSVASANYGYTF
J gene: TRBJ2-3; V gene: TRBV28; D gene: TRBD1; clone size: few; CDR3 DNA: TGTGCCAGCAGTATTCCCGGGACAGGGACAGATACGCAGTATTTT; CDR3 protein: CASSIPGTGTDTQYF
J gene: TRBJ2-1; V gene: TRBV29-1; D gene: .; clone size: .; CDR3 DNA: TGCAGCGTTAACCTGTCCCCCTACAATGAGCAGTTCTTC; CDR3 protein: CSVNLSPYNEQFF
J gene: TRBJ2-1; V gene: TRBV28; D gene: TRBD2; clone size: many; CDR3 DNA: TGTGCCAGCACGACGTCTCAGGGACTAGAATACAATGAGCAGTTCTTC; CDR3 protein: CASTTSQGLEYNEQFF
J gene: TRBJ1-2; V gene: TRBV5-1; D gene: .; clone size: .; CDR3 DNA: TGCGCCAGCAGCGACCCAGACGAGTTGGACTATGGCTACACCTTC; CDR3 protein: CASSDPDELDYGYTF
J gene: TRBJ2-2; V gene: TRBV11-1; D gene: TRBD2; clone size: .; CDR3 DNA: TGTGCCAGCAGACGGACTAGTTGGAGGTCAAGAGTAAACACCGGGGAGACGTTTTTT; CDR3 protein: CASRRTSWRSRVNTGETFF
J gene: TRBJ2-7; V gene: TRBV20-1; D gene: TRBD1; clone size: few; CDR3 DNA: TGCAGTGCTAGGGGGGACAGGGAGGCATTTATGGAATACTTC; CDR3 protein: CSARGDREAFMEYF
J gene: TRBJ1-1; V gene: TRBV5-1; D gene: .; clone size: many; CDR3 DNA: TGCGCCAGCAGCTTGGCCGGCCCTCGGGACACTGAAGCTTTCTTT; CDR3 protein: CASSLAGPRDTEAFF